The 32 T cell receptor beta chains presented below share a single source sample, sequenced in a study of blood T cell repertoires in COVID-19 (dated by TCRdb to 2020 to 2021). The library was made by the immunoSEQ multiplex PCR assay. TCRdb holds this immuneACCESS table with in-frame rearrangements only. Some clones are missing; in checked studies, unresolved V genes explain under half, and the rest has no known cause. Here the sample has some 200,000 clones; roughly 80% occur a single time. The ten largest clones capture about 10% of the sample. Sequenced material: peripheral blood. The receptor source for this set is a woman of 80 years or more with acute or convalescent COVID-19.

The chain couples TRBV28 to TRBJ2-2; 13 nucleotides match TRBD2. The V segment lost 5 bases and the J segment 6 bases; nucleotides outside the gene matches: 12. The CDR3 totals 18 residues. From germline, CDR1 is MDHEN and CDR2 SYDVKM. Written as DNA, the CDR3 is TGTGCCAGCAGTCCGAACCAAGGACTAGCGGGAGCCCCCGGGGAGCTGTTTTTT. Amino acids: CASSPNQGLAGAPGELFF.

The chain is built from TRBV10-3 and TRBJ2-3, with 8 bases aligning to TRBD2. V shed 3 bases and J 3 bases; nucleotides not matched to a gene: 2. This CDR3 contains 14 residues. CDR1 is ENHRY and CDR2 is SYGVKD in the germline V gene. Here the CDR3 reads CAISERGGTDTQYF. In DNA form, the CDR3 reads TGTGCCATCAGTGAACGGGGGGGTACAGATACGCAGTATTTT.

The genes are TRBV9 and TRBJ1-4; TRBD1 matches at 7 bases. From germline, CDR1 is SGDLS and CDR2 YYNGEE. The CDR3 extends over 15 amino acids. Trimming took 4 bases from V and 7 from J; bases not matched to a gene: 10. The CDR3 is CASSPGQAGREKLFF. The CDR3, as DNA: TGTGCCAGCAGCCCCGGACAGGCAGGACGTGAAAAACTGTTTTTT. Supplemented by reference TRBV9 and TRBJ1-4, the full variable domain reads DSGVTQTPKHLITATGQRVTLRCSPRSGDLSVYWYQQSLDQGLQFLIQYYNGEERAKGNILERFSAQQFPDLHSELNLSSLELGDSALYFCASSPGQAGREKLFFGSGTQLSVL.

The genes are TRBV5-4 and TRBJ2-5, with D unresolved. CDR1 is SGHNT, CDR2 YYREEE, per germline (reference sequence). The CDR3 has 13 residues. The germline V and J ends were trimmed by 2 bases and 5 bases, with 10 bases remaining between them. The CDR3 here is CASSLGGRETQYF. The CDR3 DNA is TGTGCCAGCAGCTTAGGCGGAAGGGAGACCCAGTACTTC.

The chain carries TRBV29-1 and TRBJ2-1; 10 nucleotides match TRBD1. CDR3 size: 13 residues. V lost 6 bases, J lost 9 bases, and 8 bases stayed unmatched. The germline V gene encodes CDR1 SQVTM and CDR2 ANQGSEA. DNA for the CDR3: TGCAGCGTCGTCGTGACAGGGGGCGGTGAGCAGTTCTTC. As protein: CSVVVTGGGEQFF.

The rearrangement links TRBV19 to TRBJ2-6, with D possibly matching TRBD1 (6 bases). CDR1 is LNHDA and CDR2 is SQIVND in the germline V gene (reference sequence). The CDR3 is made up of 16 amino acids. Trimming left V 6 bases short and J 0 bases short, with 12 bases between. CDR3 bases: TGTGCCAGTAGGAGGGACACGGCCTCTGGGGCCAACGTCCTGACTTTC. Protein sequence: CASRRDTASGANVLTF.

The chain uses TRBV19 and TRBJ2-3, with unresolved D. The CDR3 contains 13 residues. The germline gives CDR1 LNHDA, CDR2 SQIVND (reference sequence). V gave up 8 bases and J gave up 0 bases, with 9 bases separating them. The CDR3 DNA reads TGTGCCAGTGGTCCGACAAGCACAGATACGCAGTATTTT. Its protein product is CASGPTSTDTQYF.

This sequence joins TRBV6-6 and TRBJ2-5, with 8 positions matching TRBD2. Germline CDR1 reads MNHNY; CDR2 reads SVGAGI (reference sequence). This CDR3 has 13 amino acids. The V and J ends lost 8 bases and 3 bases, in that order; junction bases with no gene match: 5. CDR3 nucleotide sequence: TGTGCCAGCCTCACTAGCGGAAAAGAGACCCAGTACTTC. This translates into CASLTSGKETQYF.

The chain recombines TRBV7-3 with TRBJ2-1; D is ambiguous. V gave up 1 base and J gave up 5 bases, with 9 bases separating them. The CDR3 consists of 14 residues. Germline assignment: CDR1 SGHTA and CDR2 FQGTGA. Written as DNA, the CDR3 is TGTGCCAGCAGCTTAAGTGGTCAGAACAATGAGCAGTTCTTC. Translation: CASSLSGQNNEQFF.

The rearrangement links TRBV21-1 to TRBJ1-2; TRBD1 was called by the table and not checked on the DNA. TRBV21-1 is shown as a pseudogene. The CDR3 is 15 residues long. CDR3 in DNA: TGTGCCAGCAGCAAAGGGGGCAGGGGGCACTATGGCTACACCTTC. It specifies CASSKGGRGHYGYTF.

This clone was detected a few times. The rearrangement joins TRBV5-6 to TRBJ1-1; no definite D call. V lost 4 bases and J 11 bases, leaving 12 bases between the germline ends. The CDR3 loop spans 11 amino acids. CDR1 is SGHDT and CDR2 is YYEEEE in the germline V gene. CDR3 DNA: TGTGCCAGCAGCCGCGTCGGGGAGGCTTTCTTT. Its translation is CASSRVGEAFF. Together with reference TRBV5-6 and TRBJ1-1, the CDR3 gives the full variable domain: DAGVTQSPTHLIKTRGQQVTLRCSPKSGHDTVSWYQQALGQGPQFIFQYYEEEERQRGNFPDRFSGHQFPNYSSELNVNALLLGDSALYLCASSRVGEAFFGQGTRLTVV.

This clone was seen a handful of times. The chain recombines TRBV5-1 with TRBJ2-1, with TRBD2 matching over 9 bases. The CDR3 totals 21 residues. Trimming cost V 1 base and J 5 bases; bases outside gene matches: 22. The germline CDR1 and CDR2 sequences are SGHRS and YFSETQ. DNA of the CDR3: TGCGCCAGCAGCTTGATCAGGAACGGGGGGGATTTATTAGCGGGAGACAATGAGCAGTTCTTC. It specifies CASSLIRNGGDLLAGDNEQFF.

The chain links TRBV14 to TRBJ1-5; 7 bases match TRBD1. Germline loops: CDR1 SGHDN, CDR2 FVKESK. There are 20 residues in the CDR3. The trim removed 4 bases at V and 0 bases at J, leaving 18 bases unmatched. CDR3 amino acids: CASSRKRPGQTLHSNQPQHF. The CDR3 DNA is TGTGCCAGCAGCCGAAAGAGGCCGGGACAGACCCTGCATAGCAATCAGCCCCAGCATTTT.

The V gene is TRBV19, the J gene TRBJ1-6; possible D gene TRBD1, 6 bases. CDR1 is LNHDA, CDR2 SQIVND, per germline (reference sequence). The CDR3 is 19 residues long. V was trimmed by 1 base and J by 4 bases, leaving 20 bases between them. CDR3 loop: CASSIARRTASAYNSPLHF. The CDR3 coding sequence is TGTGCCAGTAGTATAGCCCGTCGGACAGCGAGCGCTTATAATTCACCCCTCCACTTT.

This clone was recorded once. The chain has TRBV9 and TRBJ2-1; D gene ambiguous. This CDR3 has 15 residues. V was cut by 4 bases and J by 0 bases, with 11 bases left in between. The germline gives CDR1 SGDLS, CDR2 YYNGEE. The CDR3 nucleotides are TGTGCCAGCAGCCCCCCGGGTAGCTCCTACAATGAGCAGTTCTTC. Its protein product is CASSPPGSSYNEQFF.

This chain links TRBV9 with TRBJ2-5, with D possibly being TRBD2 (6 bases). With 0 bases removed from V and 5 bases from J, the gap between germline ends came to 8 bases. This CDR3 spans 13 amino acids. Germline lookup yields CDR1 SGDLS and CDR2 YYNGEE. In DNA, the CDR3 is TGTGCCAGCAGCGTAGTAGGGAGGGAGACCCAGTACTTC. Residues: CASSVVGRETQYF.

This clone showed up many times. The chain uses TRBV10-2 and TRBJ1-2, with TRBD1 identical over 7 bases. Looked up from germline, CDR1 is WSHSY and CDR2 is SAAADI. Trimming took 2 bases from V and 0 from J; bases not matched to a gene: 12. The CDR3 has 18 amino acids. This CDR3 is CASSEIQGTVHTNYGYTF. The CDR3 DNA is TGCGCCAGCAGTGAGATTCAAGGGACAGTTCACACTAACTATGGCTACACCTTC.

The V call is TRBV7-9, the J call TRBJ1-1; unclear D gene. The germline V gene has CDR1 SEHNR and CDR2 FQNEAQ (reference sequence). Trimming pared 8 bases from V and 4 bases from J, leaving 14 bases between. This CDR3 spans 13 amino acids. Written as DNA, the CDR3 is TGTGCCAGCTATCGACGGGGAGGCACTGAAGCTTTCTTT. Protein: CASYRRGGTEAFF.

A single count supports this clone. The V and J genes are TRBV5-6 and TRBJ2-4, with TRBD1 matching 9 bases. The V and J ends lost 2 bases and 3 bases, in that order; junction bases with no gene match: 6. The CDR3 has 16 residues. Germline CDR1 and CDR2: SGHDT and YYEEEE. In nucleotides, the CDR3 is TGTGCCAGCAGCTTCTGGACAGGGGCGTTCAAAAACATTCAGTACTTC. It is translated as CASSFWTGAFKNIQYF.

A few counts support this clone. This chain joins TRBV18 and TRBJ1-3; possibly TRBD1 for D (5 bases). This CDR3 region has 15 residues. V was cut by 2 bases and J by 0 bases, with 8 bases left in between. The germline V gene encodes CDR1 KGHSH and CDR2 LQKENI. The CDR3 region is CASSPIDSSGNTIYF. The DNA for the CDR3 is TGTGCCAGCTCACCAATCGACAGCTCTGGAAACACCATATATTTT.

The chain uses TRBV3-1 (or the pseudogene TRBV3-2) and TRBJ2-5, with D unresolved. Germline CDR1 LGHDT, CDR2 YNNKEL (reference sequence). The CDR3 totals 14 residues. Deletions cut 0 bases from V and 3 bases from J, with 8 bases between. The chain's CDR3 is CASSQEWAEETQYF. CDR3 in DNA: TGTGCCAGCAGCCAAGAATGGGCCGAAGAGACCCAGTACTTC.

The chain combines TRBV9 with TRBJ1-1; TRBD1 is a possible D gene (5 bases). Per the germline V gene, CDR1 is SGDLS and CDR2 is YYNGEE. With 0 bases removed from V and 4 bases from J, the gap between germline ends came to 10 bases. The CDR3 spans 14 residues. CDR3 in DNA: TGTGCCAGCAGCGTAGGGCGGGGGGGCACTGAAGCTTTCTTT. Amino acids: CASSVGRGGTEAFF.

This chain connects TRBV27 to TRBJ2-1; 14 bases are shared with TRBD2. Germline CDR1 is MNHEY and CDR2 is SMNVEV (reference sequence). The V and J ends lost 3 bases and 3 bases, in that order; junction bases with no gene match: 7. The CDR3 spans 18 residues. The CDR3 sequence is CASSLAGLAGGYYNEQFF. In DNA form, the CDR3 reads TGTGCCAGCAGTTTGGCCGGACTAGCGGGAGGTTACTACAATGAGCAGTTCTTC.

This chain joins TRBV19 and TRBJ1-1, with 8 bases identical to TRBD1. The V gene end was trimmed by 4 bases and the J gene end by 0 bases; junction bases not matched to a gene: 10. CDR1 is LNHDA and CDR2 is SQIVND in the germline V gene (reference sequence). This CDR3 has 17 amino acids. The CDR3 region has the DNA TGTGCCAGTAGTACGGGACAGGCCGGATTTGTGAACACTGAAGCTTTCTTT. Amino acids: CASSTGQAGFVNTEAFF.

V and J are TRBV6-6 and TRBJ1-5, with TRBD1 as a possible D gene (5 bases). Germline V gene lookup returns CDR1 MNHNY and CDR2 SVGAGI (reference sequence). The CDR3 sequence is 13 residues long. V was trimmed by 5 bases and J by 5 bases, leaving 10 bases between them. The CDR3 DNA reads TGTGCCAGCAGTGACCAGACAGATCAGCCCCAGCATTTT. This sequence encodes CASSDQTDQPQHF.

V and J are TRBV24-1 and TRBJ2-3; D perhaps matches TRBD2 (5 bases). Germline V gives CDR1 KGHDR, CDR2 SFDVKD. The V end lost 2 bases, the J end lost 2 bases, and 7 bases lay between the germline ends. The CDR3 runs 14 residues. The CDR3 DNA sequence: TGTGCCACCAGTGATTGGACTGCCACAGATACGCAGTATTTT. It encodes CATSDWTATDTQYF.

The chain uses TRBV7-3 and TRBJ2-1; 9 bases agree with TRBD2. The CDR3 loop spans 16 amino acids. The germline gives CDR1 SGHTA, CDR2 FQGTGA. V was pared by 0 bases and J by 4 bases, with 4 bases of the junction left unmatched. CDR3 bases: TGTGCCAGCAGCTTAACTCGGACTAGCGATTACAATGAGCAGTTCTTC. Its translation: CASSLTRTSDYNEQFF.

The rearrangement links TRBV11-3 to TRBJ2-1, with D perhaps matching TRBD1 (5 bases). The CDR3 extends over 15 amino acids. Germline assignment: CDR1 SGHNT and CDR2 YENEEA. V gave up 4 bases and J gave up 0 bases, with 10 bases separating them. The CDR3 loop reads CASSSGASSYNEQFF. In nucleotides, the CDR3 is TGTGCCAGCAGCTCTGGGGCCAGCTCCTACAATGAGCAGTTCTTC.

This sequence joins TRBV24-1 and TRBJ1-5, with D maybe TRBD1 (6 bases). The germline CDR1 and CDR2 sequences are KGHDR and SFDVKD. The CDR3 runs to 19 residues. V was pared by 3 bases and J by 3 bases, with 23 bases between. CDR3 nucleotide sequence: TGTGCCACCAGTGATCCTCTTACAGGGAACTGGGCCATCAATCAGCCCCAGCATTTT. It specifies CATSDPLTGNWAINQPQHF.

The chain is built from TRBV6-5 and TRBJ2-2, with a weak D call TRBD1 (5 bases). V was trimmed by 0 bases and J by 6 bases, leaving 14 bases between them. This CDR3 is 16 amino acids long. Germline loops: CDR1 MNHEY, CDR2 SVGAGI. CDR3 protein: CASSYSTQGIAGELFF. The CDR3 DNA is TGTGCCAGCAGTTACTCGACTCAGGGCATCGCCGGGGAGCTGTTTTTT.

The chain recombines TRBV29-1 with TRBJ1-2, with a weak D call TRBD1 (5 bases). The V and J ends lost 2 bases and 4 bases respectively, with 11 bases between them. Germline V CDR1 and CDR2: SQVTM, ANQGSEA. The CDR3 consists of 13 residues. The CDR3: CSVEKMGGYGYTF. CDR3 DNA: TGCAGCGTTGAAAAGATGGGGGGCTATGGCTACACCTTC.

The CDR3 DNA reads as TGTGCCTGGAGTGTAGGCGGGGGGGCTTACGAGCAGTACTTC. This codes for CAWSVGGGAYEQYF. The chain couples TRBV30 to TRBJ2-7; 9 nucleotides align to TRBD2. There are 14 residues in the CDR3. V was pared by 0 bases and J by 4 bases, with 4 bases of the junction left unmatched. Per germline, CDR1 GTSNPN and CDR2 SVGIG (reference sequence).